This T cell receptor (beta chain) was recovered during a study of cytomegalovirus exposure and HLA in healthy donors. Study background: T cells numbering 150 million to 200 million yielded around 120 million unique TCR beta sequences in an earlier analysis.

Note on this clone: Antigen unknown.

Study-level points and caveats: A later analysis linked a missense variant in DCLRE1C to the trimming of TCR beta V and J genes.

Both 60 Vbeta primers and 13 Jbeta primers went into the PCR. Measured with immunoSEQ multiplex PCR; TCRdb has only the in-frame clones, and not every one. The data hold over 120,000 clones, with approximately 79% observed a single time. The CDR3 runs 13 residues. With 0 bases removed from V and 5 bases from J, the gap between germline ends came to 8 bases. Germline V gene lookup returns CDR1 SGDLS and CDR2 YYNGEE. The chain is built from TRBV9 and TRBJ2-5; TRBD2 is a possible D gene (5 bases). The sequence was obtained from a man aged 18 to 30 in good health and CMV-seropositive. The specimen was PBMCs. This CDR3 is CASSVGGEETQYF. CDR3 DNA sequence: TGTGCCAGCAGCGTAGGTGGGGAGGAGACCCAGTACTTC.